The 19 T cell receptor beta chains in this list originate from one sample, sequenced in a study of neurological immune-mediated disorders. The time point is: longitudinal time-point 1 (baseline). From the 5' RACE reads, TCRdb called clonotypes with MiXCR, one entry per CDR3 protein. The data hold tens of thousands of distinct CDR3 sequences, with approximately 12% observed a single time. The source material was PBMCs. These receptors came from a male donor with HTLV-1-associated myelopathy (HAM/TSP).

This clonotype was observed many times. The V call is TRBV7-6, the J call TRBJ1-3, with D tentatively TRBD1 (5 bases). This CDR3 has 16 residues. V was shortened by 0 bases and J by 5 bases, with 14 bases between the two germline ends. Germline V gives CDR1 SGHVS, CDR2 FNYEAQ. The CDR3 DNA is TGTGCCAGCAGCTTAGCGGGGCAGGGAGGACGAAACACCATATATTTT. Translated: CASSLAGQGGRNTIYF.

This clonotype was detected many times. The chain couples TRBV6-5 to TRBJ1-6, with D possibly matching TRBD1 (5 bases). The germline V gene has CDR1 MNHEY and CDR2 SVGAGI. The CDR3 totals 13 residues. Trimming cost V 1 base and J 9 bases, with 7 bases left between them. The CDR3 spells CASSYWGVSPLHF. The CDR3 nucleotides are TGTGCCAGCAGTTACTGGGGGGTTTCACCCCTCCACTTT.

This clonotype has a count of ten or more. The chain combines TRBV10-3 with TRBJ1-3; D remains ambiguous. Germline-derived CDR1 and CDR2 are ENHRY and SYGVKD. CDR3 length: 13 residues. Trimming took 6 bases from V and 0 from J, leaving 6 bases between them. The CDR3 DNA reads TGTGCCATCAGGCCTCCCTCTGGAAACACCATATATTTT. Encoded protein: CAIRPPSGNTIYF.

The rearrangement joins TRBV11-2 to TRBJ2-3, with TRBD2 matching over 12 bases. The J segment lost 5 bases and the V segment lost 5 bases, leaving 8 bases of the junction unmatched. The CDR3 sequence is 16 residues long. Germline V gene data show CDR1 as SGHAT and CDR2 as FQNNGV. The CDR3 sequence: CASSPPLAGGGDTQYF. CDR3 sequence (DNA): TGTGCCAGCAGCCCCCCCCTAGCGGGGGGGGGAGATACGCAGTATTTT.

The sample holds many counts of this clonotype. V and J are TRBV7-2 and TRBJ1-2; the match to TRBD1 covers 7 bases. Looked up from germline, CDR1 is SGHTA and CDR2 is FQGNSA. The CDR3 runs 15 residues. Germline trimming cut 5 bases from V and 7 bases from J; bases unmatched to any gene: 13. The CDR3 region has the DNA TGTGCCAGCAGCGAATGGACAGGTCTTAATCGTGGCTACACCTTC. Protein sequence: CASSEWTGLNRGYTF.

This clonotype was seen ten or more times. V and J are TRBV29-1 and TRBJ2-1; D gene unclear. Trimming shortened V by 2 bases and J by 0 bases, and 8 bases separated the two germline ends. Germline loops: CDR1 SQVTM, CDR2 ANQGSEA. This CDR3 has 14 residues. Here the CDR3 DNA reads TGCAGCGTTGAACTTTTTCGCTCCTACAATGAGCAGTTCTTC. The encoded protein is CSVELFRSYNEQFF.

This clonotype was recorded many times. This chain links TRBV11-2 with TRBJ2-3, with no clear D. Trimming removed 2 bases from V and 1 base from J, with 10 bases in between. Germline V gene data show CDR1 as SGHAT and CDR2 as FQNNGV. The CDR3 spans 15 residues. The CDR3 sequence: CASSLLRLGTDTQYF. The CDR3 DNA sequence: TGTGCCAGCAGCTTACTGCGGCTAGGCACAGATACGCAGTATTTT.

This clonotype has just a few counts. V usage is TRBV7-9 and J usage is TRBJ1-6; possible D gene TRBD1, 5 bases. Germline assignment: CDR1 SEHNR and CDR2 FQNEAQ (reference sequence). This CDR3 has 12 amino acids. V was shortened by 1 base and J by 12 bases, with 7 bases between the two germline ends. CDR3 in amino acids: CASSLERGPLHF. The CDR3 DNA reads TGTGCCAGCAGCTTAGAGAGGGGACCCCTCCACTTT.

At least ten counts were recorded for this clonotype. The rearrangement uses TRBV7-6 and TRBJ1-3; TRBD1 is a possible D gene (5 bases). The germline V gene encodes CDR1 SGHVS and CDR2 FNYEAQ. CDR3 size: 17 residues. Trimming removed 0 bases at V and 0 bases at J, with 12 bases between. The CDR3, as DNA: TGTGCCAGCAGCTTAGCAACAGGCCCAGTCTCTGGAAACACCATATATTTT. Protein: CASSLATGPVSGNTIYF.

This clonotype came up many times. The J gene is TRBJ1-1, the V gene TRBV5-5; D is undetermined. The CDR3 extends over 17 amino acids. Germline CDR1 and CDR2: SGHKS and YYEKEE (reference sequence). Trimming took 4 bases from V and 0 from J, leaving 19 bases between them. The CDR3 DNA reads TGTGCCAGCAGCCCGGGTCATGGTCCCGGTCTGAACACTGAAGCTTTCTTT. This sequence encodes CASSPGHGPGLNTEAFF. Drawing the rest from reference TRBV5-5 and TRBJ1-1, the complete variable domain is DAGVTQSPTHLIKTRGQQVTLRCSPISGHKSVSWYQQVLGQGPQFIFQYYEKEERGRGNFPDRFSARQFPNYSSELNVNALLLGDSALYLCASSPGHGPGLNTEAFFGQGTRLTVV.

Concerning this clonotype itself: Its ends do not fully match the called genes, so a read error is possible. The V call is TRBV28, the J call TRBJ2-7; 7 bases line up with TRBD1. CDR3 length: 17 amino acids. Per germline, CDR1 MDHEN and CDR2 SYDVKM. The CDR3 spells CVSSLFRATGTGDEQYF. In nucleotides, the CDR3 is TGTGTCAGCAGTTTATTTCGGGCGACAGGGACGGGCGACGAGCAGTACTTC.

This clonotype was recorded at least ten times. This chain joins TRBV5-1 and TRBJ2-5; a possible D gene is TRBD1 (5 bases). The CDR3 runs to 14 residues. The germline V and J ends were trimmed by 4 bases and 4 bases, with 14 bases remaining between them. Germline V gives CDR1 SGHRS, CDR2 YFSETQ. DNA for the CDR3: TGCGCCAGCAGCCCGCTGACAGACCGAGAGACCCAGTACTTC. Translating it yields CASSPLTDRETQYF. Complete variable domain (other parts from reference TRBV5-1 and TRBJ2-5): KAGVTQTPRYLIKTRGQQVTLSCSPISGHRSVSWYQQTPGQGLQFLFEYFSETQRNKGNFPGRFSGRQFSNSRSEMNVSTLELGDSALYLCASSPLTDRETQYFGPGTRLLVL.

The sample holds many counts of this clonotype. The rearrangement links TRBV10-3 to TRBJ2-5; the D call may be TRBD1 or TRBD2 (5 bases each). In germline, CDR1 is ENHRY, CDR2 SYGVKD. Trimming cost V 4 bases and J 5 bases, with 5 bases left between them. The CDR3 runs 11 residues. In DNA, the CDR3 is TGTGCCATCAGTGGGGGGGAGACCCAGTACTTC. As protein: CAISGGETQYF.

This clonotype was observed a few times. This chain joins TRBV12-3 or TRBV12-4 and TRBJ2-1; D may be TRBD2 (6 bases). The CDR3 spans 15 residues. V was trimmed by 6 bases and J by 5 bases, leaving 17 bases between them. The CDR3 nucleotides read TGTGCCAGCAGCGGAAGTGCGGGGCAAAACAATGAGCAGTTCTTC. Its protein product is CASSGSAGQNNEQFF.

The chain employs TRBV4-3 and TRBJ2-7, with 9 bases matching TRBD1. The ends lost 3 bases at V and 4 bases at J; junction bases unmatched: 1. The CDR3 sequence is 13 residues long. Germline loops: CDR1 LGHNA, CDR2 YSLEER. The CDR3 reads CASSHGQGYEQYF. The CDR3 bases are TGCGCCAGCAGCCACGGACAGGGGTACGAGCAGTACTTC.

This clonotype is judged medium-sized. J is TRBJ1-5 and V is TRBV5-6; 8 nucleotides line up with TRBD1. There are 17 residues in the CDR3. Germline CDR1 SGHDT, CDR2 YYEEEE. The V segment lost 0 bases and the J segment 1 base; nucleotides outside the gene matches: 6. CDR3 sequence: CASSLATGGQSNQPQHF. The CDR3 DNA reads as TGTGCCAGCAGCTTGGCTACAGGGGGACAAAGCAATCAGCCCCAGCATTTT.

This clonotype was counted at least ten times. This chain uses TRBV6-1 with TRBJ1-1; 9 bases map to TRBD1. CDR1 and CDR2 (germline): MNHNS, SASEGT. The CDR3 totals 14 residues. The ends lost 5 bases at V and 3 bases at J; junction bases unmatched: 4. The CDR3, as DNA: TGTGCCAGCAGTCTTCGACAGGGGGACACTGAAGCTTTCTTT. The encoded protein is CASSLRQGDTEAFF.

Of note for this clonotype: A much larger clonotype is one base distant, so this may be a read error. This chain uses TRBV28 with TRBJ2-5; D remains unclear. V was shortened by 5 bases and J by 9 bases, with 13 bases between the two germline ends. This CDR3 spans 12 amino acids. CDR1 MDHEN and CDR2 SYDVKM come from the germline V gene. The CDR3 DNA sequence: TGTGCCAGCAGTCAAGGGTCGACCCCCCAGTACTTC. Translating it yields CASSQGSTPQYF.

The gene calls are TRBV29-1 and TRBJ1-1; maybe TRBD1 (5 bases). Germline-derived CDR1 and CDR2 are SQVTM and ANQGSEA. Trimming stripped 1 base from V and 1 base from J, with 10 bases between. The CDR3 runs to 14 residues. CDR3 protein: CSVEGPGQNTEAFF. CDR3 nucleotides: TGCAGCGTTGAAGGCCCTGGACAGAACACTGAAGCTTTCTTT.